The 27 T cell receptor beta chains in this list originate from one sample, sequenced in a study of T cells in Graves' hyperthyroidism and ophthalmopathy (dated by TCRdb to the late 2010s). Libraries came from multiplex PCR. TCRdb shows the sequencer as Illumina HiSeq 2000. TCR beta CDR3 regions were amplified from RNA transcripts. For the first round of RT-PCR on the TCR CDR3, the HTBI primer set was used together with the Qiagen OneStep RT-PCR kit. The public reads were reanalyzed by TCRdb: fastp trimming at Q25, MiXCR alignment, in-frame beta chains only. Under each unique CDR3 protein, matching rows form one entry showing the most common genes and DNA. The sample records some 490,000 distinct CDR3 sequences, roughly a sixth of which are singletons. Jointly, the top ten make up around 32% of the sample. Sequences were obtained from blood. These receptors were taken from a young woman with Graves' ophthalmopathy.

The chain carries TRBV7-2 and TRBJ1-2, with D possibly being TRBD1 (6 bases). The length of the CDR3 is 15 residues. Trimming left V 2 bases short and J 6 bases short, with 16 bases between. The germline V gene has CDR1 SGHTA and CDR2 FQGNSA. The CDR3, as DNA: TGTGCCAGCAGCTTAACCAGGGGTAGTTTCCATGGCTACACCTTC. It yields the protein CASSLTRGSFHGYTF. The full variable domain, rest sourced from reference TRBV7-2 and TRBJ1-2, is GAGVSQSPSNKVTEKGKDVELRCDPISGHTALYWYRQSLGQGLEFLIYFQGNSAPDKSGLPSDRFSAERTGGSVSTLTIQRTQQEDSAVYLCASSLTRGSFHGYTFGSGTRLTVV.

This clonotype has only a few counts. CDR3 sequence (DNA): TGTGCCAGCAGTGATTTCGGGCGGGAGGCTGAGACCCAGTACTTC. Its protein is CASSDFGREAETQYF. The chain links TRBV25-1 to TRBJ2-5; 8 bases are a match to TRBD2. The CDR3 loop spans 15 amino acids. Germline trimming cut 3 bases from V and 5 bases from J; bases unmatched to any gene: 8. CDR1 is MGHDK and CDR2 is SYGVNS in the germline V gene. Full variable domain (remainder filled in from reference TRBV25-1 and TRBJ2-5): EADIYQTPRYLVIGTGKKITLECSQTMGHDKMYWYQQDPGMELHLIHYSYGVNSTEKGDLSSESTVSRIRTEHFPLTLESARPSHTSQYLCASSDFGREAETQYFGPGTRLLVL.

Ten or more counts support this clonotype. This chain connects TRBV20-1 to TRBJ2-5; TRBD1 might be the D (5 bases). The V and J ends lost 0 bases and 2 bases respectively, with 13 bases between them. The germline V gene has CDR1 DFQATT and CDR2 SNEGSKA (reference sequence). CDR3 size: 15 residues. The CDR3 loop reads CSARDAQAPQETQYF. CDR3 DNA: TGCAGTGCTAGAGATGCACAGGCGCCACAAGAGACCCAGTACTTC.

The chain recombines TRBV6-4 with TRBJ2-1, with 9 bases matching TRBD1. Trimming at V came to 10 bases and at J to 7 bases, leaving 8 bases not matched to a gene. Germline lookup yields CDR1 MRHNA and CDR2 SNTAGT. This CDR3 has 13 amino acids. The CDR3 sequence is CATSGQGENEQFF. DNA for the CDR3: TGTGCCACCTCGGGACAGGGAGAAAATGAGCAGTTCTTC.

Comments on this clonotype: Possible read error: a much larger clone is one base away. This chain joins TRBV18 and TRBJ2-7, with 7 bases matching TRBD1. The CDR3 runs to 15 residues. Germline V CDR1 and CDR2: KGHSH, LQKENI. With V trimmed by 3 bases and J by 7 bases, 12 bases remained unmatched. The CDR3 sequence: CASSPPGQVGNEQYF. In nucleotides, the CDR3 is TGTGCCAGCTCACCCCCCGGACAGGTTGGAAATGAGCAGTACTTC.

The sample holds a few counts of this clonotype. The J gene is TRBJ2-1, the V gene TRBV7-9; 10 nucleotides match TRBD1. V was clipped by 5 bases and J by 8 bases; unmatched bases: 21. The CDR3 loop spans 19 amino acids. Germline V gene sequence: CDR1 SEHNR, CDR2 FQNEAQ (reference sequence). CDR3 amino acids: CASSPRGRTRQGAGDEQFF. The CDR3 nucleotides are TGTGCCAGCAGCCCCCGAGGTCGGACCAGACAGGGGGCTGGCGATGAGCAGTTCTTC.

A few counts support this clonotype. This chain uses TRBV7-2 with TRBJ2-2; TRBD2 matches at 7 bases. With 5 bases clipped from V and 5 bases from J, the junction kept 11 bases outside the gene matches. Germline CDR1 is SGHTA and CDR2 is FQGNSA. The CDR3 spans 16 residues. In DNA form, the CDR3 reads TGTGCCAGCAGCACTGGACTAGGGTGGGGAACCGGGGAGCTGTTTTTT. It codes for CASSTGLGWGTGELFF.

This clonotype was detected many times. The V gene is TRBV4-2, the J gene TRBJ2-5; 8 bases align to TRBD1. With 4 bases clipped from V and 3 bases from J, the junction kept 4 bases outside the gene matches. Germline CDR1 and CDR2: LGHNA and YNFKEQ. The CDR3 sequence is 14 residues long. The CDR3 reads CASSPGQEEETQYF. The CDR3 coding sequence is TGTGCCAGCAGCCCGGGACAGGAGGAAGAGACCCAGTACTTC.

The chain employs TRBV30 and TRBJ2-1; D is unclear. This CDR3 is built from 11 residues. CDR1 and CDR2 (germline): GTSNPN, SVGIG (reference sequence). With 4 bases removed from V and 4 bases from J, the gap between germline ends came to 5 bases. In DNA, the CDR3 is TGTGCCTGGAACAATTACAATGAGCAGTTCTTC. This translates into CAWNNYNEQFF.

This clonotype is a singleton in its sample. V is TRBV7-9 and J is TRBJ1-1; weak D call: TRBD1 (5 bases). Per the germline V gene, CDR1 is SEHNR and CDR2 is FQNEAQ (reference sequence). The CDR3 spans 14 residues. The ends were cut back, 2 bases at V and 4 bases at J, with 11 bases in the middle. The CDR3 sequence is CASSLNGAGTEAFF. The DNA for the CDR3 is TGTGCCAGCAGCTTAAATGGGGCAGGCACTGAAGCTTTCTTT.

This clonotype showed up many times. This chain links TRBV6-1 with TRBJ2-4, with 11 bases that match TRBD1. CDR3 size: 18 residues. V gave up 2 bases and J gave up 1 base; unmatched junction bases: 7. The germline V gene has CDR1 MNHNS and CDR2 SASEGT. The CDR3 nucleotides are TGTGCCAGCAGTGAATTGAAGGGACAGGGGGTCGCCAAAAACATTCAGTACTTC. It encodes CASSELKGQGVAKNIQYF.

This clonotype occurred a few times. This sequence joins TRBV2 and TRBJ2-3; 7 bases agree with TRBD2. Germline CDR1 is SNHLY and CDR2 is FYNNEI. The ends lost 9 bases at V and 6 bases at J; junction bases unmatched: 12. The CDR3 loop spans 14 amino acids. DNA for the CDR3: TGTGCCAGTGAACTAGCGCTTGATGAGGATACGCAGTATTTT. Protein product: CASELALDEDTQYF.

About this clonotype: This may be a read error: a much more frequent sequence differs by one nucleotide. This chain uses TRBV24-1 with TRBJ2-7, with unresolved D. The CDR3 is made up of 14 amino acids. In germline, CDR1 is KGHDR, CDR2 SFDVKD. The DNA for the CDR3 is TGTGCCATCAGTGATTTGCAAATCGGGTCCGAGCAGTACTTC. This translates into CAISDLQIGSEQYF.

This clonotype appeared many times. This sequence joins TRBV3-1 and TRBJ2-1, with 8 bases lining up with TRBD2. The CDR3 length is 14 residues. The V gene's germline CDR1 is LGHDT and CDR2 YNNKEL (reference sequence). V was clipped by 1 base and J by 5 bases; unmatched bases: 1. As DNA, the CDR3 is TGTGCCAGCAGCCAAGCGGGAGGGAACAATGAGCAGTTCTTC. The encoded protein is CASSQAGGNNEQFF.

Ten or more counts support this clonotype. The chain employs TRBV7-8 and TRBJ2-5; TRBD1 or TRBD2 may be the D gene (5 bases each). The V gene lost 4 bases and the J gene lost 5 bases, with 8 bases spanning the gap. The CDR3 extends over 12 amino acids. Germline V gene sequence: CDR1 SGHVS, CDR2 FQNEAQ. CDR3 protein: CASSSEGETQYF. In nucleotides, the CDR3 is TGTGCCAGCAGCTCAGAGGGGGAGACCCAGTACTTC.

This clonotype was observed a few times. CDR3 DNA sequence: TGTGCCAGCAGTATGACAGAGACACAGCCCCAGCATTTT. Its protein product is CASSMTETQPQHF. J is TRBJ1-5 and V is TRBV12-3 or TRBV12-4; the D gene is possibly TRBD1 (5 bases). The CDR3 sequence is 13 residues long. The ends were cut back, 5 bases at V and 7 bases at J, with 12 bases in the middle.

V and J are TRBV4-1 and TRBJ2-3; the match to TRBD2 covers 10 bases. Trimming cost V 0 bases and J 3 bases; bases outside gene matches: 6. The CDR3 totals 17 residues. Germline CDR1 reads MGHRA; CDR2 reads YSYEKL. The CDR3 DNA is TGCGCCAGCAGCCAAGATAGGCCTAGCGGGAGTACAGATACGCAGTATTTT. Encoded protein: CASSQDRPSGSTDTQYF.

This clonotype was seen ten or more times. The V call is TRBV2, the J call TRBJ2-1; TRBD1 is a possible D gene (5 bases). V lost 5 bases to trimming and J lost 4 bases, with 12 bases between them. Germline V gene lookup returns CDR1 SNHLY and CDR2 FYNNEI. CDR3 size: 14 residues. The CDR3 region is CASSSDRVYNEQFF. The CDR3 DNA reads TGTGCCAGCAGTTCCGACAGAGTTTACAATGAGCAGTTCTTC.

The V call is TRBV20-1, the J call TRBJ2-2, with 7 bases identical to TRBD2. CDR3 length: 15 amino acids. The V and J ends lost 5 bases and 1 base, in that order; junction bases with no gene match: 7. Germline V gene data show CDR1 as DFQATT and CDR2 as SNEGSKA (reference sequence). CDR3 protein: CSAPSSGLNTGELFF. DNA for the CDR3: TGCAGTGCTCCTTCTAGCGGCCTGAACACCGGGGAGCTGTTTTTT.

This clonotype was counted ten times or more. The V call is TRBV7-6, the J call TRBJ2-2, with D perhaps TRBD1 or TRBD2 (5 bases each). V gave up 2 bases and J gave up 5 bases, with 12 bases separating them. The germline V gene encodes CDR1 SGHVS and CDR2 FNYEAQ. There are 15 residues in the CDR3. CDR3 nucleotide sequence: TGTGCCAGCAGCTTATTCGCTTGGGGGACCGGGGAGCTGTTTTTT. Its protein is CASSLFAWGTGELFF.

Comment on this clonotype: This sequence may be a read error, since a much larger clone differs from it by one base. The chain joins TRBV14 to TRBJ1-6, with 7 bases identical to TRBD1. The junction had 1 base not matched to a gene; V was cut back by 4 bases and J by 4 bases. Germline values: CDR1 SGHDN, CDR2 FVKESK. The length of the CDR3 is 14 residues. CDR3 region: CASSPGQYNSPLHF. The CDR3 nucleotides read TGTGCCAGCAGCCCGGGACAGTATAATTCACCCCTCCACTTT.

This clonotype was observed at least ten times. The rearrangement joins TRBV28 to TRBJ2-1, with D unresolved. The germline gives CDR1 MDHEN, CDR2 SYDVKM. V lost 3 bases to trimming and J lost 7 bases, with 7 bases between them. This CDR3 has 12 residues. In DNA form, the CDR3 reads TGTGCCAGCAGTTTTCTCGGGAATGAGCAGTTCTTC. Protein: CASSFLGNEQFF.

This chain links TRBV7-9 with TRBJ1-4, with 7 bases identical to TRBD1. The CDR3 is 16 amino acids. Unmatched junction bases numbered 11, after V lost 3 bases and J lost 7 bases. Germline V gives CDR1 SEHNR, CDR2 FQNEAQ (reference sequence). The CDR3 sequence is CASSFIQGGRGEKLFF. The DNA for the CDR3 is TGTGCCAGCAGCTTCATCCAAGGGGGCCGAGGTGAAAAACTGTTTTTT.

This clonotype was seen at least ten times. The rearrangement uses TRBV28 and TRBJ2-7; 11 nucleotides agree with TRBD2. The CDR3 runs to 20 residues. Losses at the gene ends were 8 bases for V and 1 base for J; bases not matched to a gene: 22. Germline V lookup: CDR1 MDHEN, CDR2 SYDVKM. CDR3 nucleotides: TGTGCCAGCCCGTCGGCACTAGCGGGAGAAGTCGGACCTAGGTCCTACGAGCAGTACTTC. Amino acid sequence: CASPSALAGEVGPRSYEQYF. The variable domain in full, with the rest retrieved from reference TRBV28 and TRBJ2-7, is DVKVTQSSRYLVKRTGEKVFLECVQDMDHENMFWYRQDPGLGLRLIYFSYDVKMKEKGDIPEGYSVSREKKERFSLILESASTNQTSMYLCASPSALAGEVGPRSYEQYFGPGTRLTVT.

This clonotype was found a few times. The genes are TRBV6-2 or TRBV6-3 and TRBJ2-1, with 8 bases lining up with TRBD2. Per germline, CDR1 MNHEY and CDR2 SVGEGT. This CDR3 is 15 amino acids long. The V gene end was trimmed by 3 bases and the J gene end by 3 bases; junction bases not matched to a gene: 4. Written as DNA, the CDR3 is TGTGCCAGCAGTTATGCGGGGGGAGACTACAATGAGCAGTTCTTC. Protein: CASSYAGGDYNEQFF.

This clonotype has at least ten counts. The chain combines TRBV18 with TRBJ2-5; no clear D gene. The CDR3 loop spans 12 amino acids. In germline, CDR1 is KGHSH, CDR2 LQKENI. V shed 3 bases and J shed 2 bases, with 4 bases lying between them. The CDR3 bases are TGTGCCAGCTCACCCCAACAAGAGACCCAGTACTTC. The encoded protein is CASSPQQETQYF.

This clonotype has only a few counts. The CDR3 is CATRFGGNTEAFF. The CDR3 coding sequence is TGTGCCACCAGATTTGGCGGGAACACTGAAGCTTTCTTT. This chain uses TRBV24-1 with TRBJ1-1; D unresolved. V lost 7 bases and J 1 base, leaving 9 bases between the germline ends. CDR1 KGHDR and CDR2 SFDVKD come from the germline V gene. This CDR3 region has 13 residues.